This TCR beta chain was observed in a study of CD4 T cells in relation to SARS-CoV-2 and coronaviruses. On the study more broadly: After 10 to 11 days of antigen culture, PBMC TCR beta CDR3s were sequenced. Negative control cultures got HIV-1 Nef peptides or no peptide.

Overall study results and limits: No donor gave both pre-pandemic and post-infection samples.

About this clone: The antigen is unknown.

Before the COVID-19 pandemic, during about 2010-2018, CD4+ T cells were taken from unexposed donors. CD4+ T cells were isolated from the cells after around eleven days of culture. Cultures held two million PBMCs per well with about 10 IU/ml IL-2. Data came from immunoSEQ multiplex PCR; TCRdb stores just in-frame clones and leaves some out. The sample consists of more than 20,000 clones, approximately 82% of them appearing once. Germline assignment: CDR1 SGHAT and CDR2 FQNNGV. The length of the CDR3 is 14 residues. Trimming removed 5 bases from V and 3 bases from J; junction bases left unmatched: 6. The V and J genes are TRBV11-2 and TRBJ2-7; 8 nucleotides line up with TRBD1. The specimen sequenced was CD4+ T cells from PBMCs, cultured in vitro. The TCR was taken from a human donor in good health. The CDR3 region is CASSDVGQGYEQYF. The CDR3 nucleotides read TGTGCCAGCAGCGACGTAGGACAGGGCTACGAGCAGTACTTC.